This entry describes one T cell receptor (beta chain). Data came from immunoSEQ multiplex PCR; TCRdb stores just in-frame clones and leaves some out. The table has about 160,000 clones, approximately 90% seen once; the top ten hold 12%. This specimen comes from a study of control samples from healthy donors and cancer patients. Trimming at V came to 5 bases and at J to 6 bases, leaving 6 bases not matched to a gene. Germline loops: CDR1 MNHEY, CDR2 SVGAGI. The CDR3 totals 14 residues. The sequencing sample was made of blood. The rearrangement uses TRBV6-5 and TRBJ1-1; 10 nucleotides line up with TRBD1. This clonotype originated in a man younger than 40 in good health. The CDR3 loop reads CASSKGQGLPEAFF. DNA of the CDR3: TGTGCCAGCAGTAAGGGACAGGGGTTGCCTGAAGCTTTCTTT.